The clone carrying this T cell receptor beta chain was detected only a few times. Each CDR3 protein is one row after TCRdb ran MiXCR on the 5' RACE reads. The sample has roughly 770,000 distinct CDR3 sequences, 15% to 20% seen once. This CDR3 spans 14 amino acids. V lost 2 bases and J lost 6, with 11 bases in between. Germline CDR1 ENHRY, CDR2 SYGVKD. This sample stems from a study of identical twins. These same records also appear under a second study, on T cells expressing NK-cell markers. From that paper: Four donors' CD3+CD56-NKG2C+ cells were dominated by the same clonotypes.

The sequence was obtained from a woman younger than 35 in good health. The chain links TRBV10-3 to TRBJ2-1; possible D gene TRBD1, 5 bases. Material: PBMCs. CDR3 in DNA: TGTGCCATCAGTGAGGGGCCAGGGTCCAATGAGCAGTTCTTC. Its translation is CAISEGPGSNEQFF.